This TCR beta chain stems from a study of regulatory T cells in long-lasting Graves disease (dated by TCRdb to the early 2020s). Notes on the research overall: Patients with newly diagnosed Graves' disease had been on antithyroid drugs for under 3 months. Persistent Graves' disease patients were compared with newly diagnosed Graves' disease patients by peripheral blood TCR sequencing and RNA sequencing. The study was registered as a clinical trial and conducted in China. A total of 33 samples underwent TCR sequencing, from roughly 13 patients with persistent Graves' disease and some 20 patients with newly diagnosed Graves' disease. Here is what the overall study found, with its caveats: Peripheral blood alone was examined, since thyroid tissue, which constituted the primary lesion, could not be accessed. Persistent Graves' disease patients showed lower TCR Shannon entropy and fewer highly expanded clones than newly diagnosed patients, suggesting clonal expansion. Only the TCR beta chain was sequenced and analyzed. The authors noted that the small sample size was a limitation that may lower accuracy. Persistent disease showed preferential use of TRBV28, TRBJ1-2 and TRBJ2-5, whereas newly diagnosed disease favored TRBV20-1 and TRBJ2-1. A larger number of public clonotypes was shared among persistent patients (fewer than 3,000) than among newly diagnosed patients (around 970).

Library creation used multiplex PCR. Sequencing relied on an Illumina HiSeq 4000. iRepertoire HTBI primers and Arm-PCR amplification of CDR3 regions were used to construct TCR beta libraries. PCR products were gel purified before sequencing. Per the authors' processing: A total of 62 TRBV and 14 TRBJ segments were identified across samples and were used for gene usage analysis of CDR3 amino acid clonotypes. COPE and FqMerger were used to merge the filtered high-quality paired reads into contigs. BLAST was used to align contigs to IMGT TRBV, TRBD and TRBJ reference genes, and CDR3 was defined according to IMGT. Any clonotype with a frequency above 0.1% was counted as a highly expanded clone. Repertoire diversity was measured by Shannon entropy, and V-J evenness by the Gini coefficient. A clonotype found in more than one individual was treated as public. TCRdb trimmed public reads at Q25 via fastp, called clones via MiXCR and kept in-frame beta chains. Rows merge per CDR3 protein into single entries with the most common DNA and genes. TCRdb assigned the V and J calls; the authors' analysis was not used. Counted in this sample were roughly 400,000 distinct CDR3 sequences; 15% of them appeared once. Under 9% of the sample goes to the ten largest clones.

Deletion took 1 base off V and 0 bases off J, with a span of 7 bases between the germline ends. Counted from cysteine to phenylalanine, this CDR3 has 15 amino acids. Just the 45-base CDR3 DNA is kept, in frame starting at base 1. Per the germline V gene, SGHNT is the CDR1 and YENEEA is the CDR2. This specimen's time point label, per the study, means: newly diagnosed GD, antithyroid drugs for less than 3 months. For both TCR sequencing and RNA sequencing, RNA was extracted from PBMCs in TRIzol. The diagnosis of Graves' disease followed American Thyroid Association guidelines. Recruitment of patients was carried out at an endocrinology department in Xi'an, China. Each patient gave about 8.1 milliliters of peripheral blood, collected in an EDTA anticoagulant tube. Ficoll Paque Plus density gradient separation was used to isolate PBMCs, and no further T cell sorting was performed. RNA quality was checked with an Agilent 2100 Bioanalyzer and agarose gel, and concentration with a NanoDrop 2000.

This clonotype was seen many times. It lacks a known antigen. This may be a read error, as it is one base from a much larger clone. In addition, the sample was reused for a study of T cells in Graves' hyperthyroidism and ophthalmopathy. According to the second study: A patient counted as having stable Graves' hyperthyroidism if no progression to ophthalmopathy occurred over 18 months of follow-up. Hyperthyroidism patients were newly diagnosed, had a disease duration of under 2 months, and were aged 18 to 65 years. Exclusion was applied to patients with uncontrolled infections, other autoimmune diseases, pregnancy or lactation. Diagnoses were based on clinical symptoms, serum thyroxine and TRAb, thyroid ultrasound and orbital computed tomography. For the first round of RT-PCR on the TCR CDR3, the HTBI primer set was used together with the Qiagen OneStep RT-PCR kit. Most expanded thyroid clonotypes (frequency above 0.001) were also detected in blood, a finding suggesting that blood repertoires may reflect thyroid immune responses. In cross-validation, a model built on a 13 V-J signature told ophthalmopathy apart from stable hyperthyroidism with approximately 90% sensitivity and approximately 81% specificity, and in testing the same model reached 80%/75%. During validation, the model predicted progression to ophthalmopathy a median of roughly 7.1 months ahead of onset, with almost 71% sensitivity and roughly 75% specificity. A discovery cohort of approximately 97 patients, roughly 43 with Graves' ophthalmopathy and 55 to 60 with stable Graves' hyperthyroidism, was used to find distinguishing TCR V-J signatures. Prospective prediction of ophthalmopathy was tested in an independent validation cohort consisting of 18 hyperthyroidism patients and 15 to 17 patients who later progressed to ophthalmopathy. The approximately 90 discovery patients were randomly split 7:3 into training and test sets. The study also compared thyroid tissue and blood T-cell repertoires from a handful of Graves' hyperthyroidism patients. After blood sampling, hyperthyroidism patients were treated with methimazole at a starting dose of 30 mg daily, and ophthalmopathy patients were treated with high-dose intravenous methylprednisolone. Libraries were constructed in a second round of multiplex PCR, after which size selection and purification were carried out. Paired-end sequencing of the libraries was performed with 100 bp reads on an Illumina HiSeq2000. SOAPnuke was used to process the raw data, with reads discarded if the reads contained adapters or uncalled bases, had a mean Phred below 15, or lacked an exact constant-primer or identifier match. COPE v1.2.5 was used to merge high-quality paired reads, and clonotypes were defined as unique nucleotide sequences. MiTCR v1.1 was used to align clonotypes to the IMGT TRBV, TRBD and TRBJ reference segments. Analysis was restricted to V-J combinations with a frequency above 0.0001, which covered 99.2% of repertoires. A TCS score was defined as the ratio of F50 (clonal expansion) to E x V (chaos), with BLOSUM62-based TCRdist applied between CDR3 peptides within each V-J. Welch's t-statistics and random forest reduced some 510 V-J features to 10 to 15, which were used in a naive Bayes classifier (R e1071). Sample size was not statistically predetermined, and investigators were not blinded to group allocation. TCR Vbeta CDR3 sequencing of some 140 peripheral blood samples (43 ophthalmopathy, about 75 hyperthyroidism and approximately 17 progressor patients) is reported in the paper.

Sequences were derived from peripheral blood mononuclear cells (PBMCs), sampled at new diagnosis, from a patient treated with antithyroid drugs. The chain uses TRBV11-3 and TRBJ2-1, with no D gene named confidently. The clonotype comes from a woman aged 40 to 49 with Graves disease. Donor details come from another sample of the same person, matched by shared clones. The nucleotides read TGTGCCAGCAGCTTAGGCAGGAGCTCCTACAATGAGCAGTTCTTC. Translated, it reads CASSLGRSSYNEQFF.